The present entry profiles one T cell receptor beta chain with its context. This clonotype appeared a few times. The target of this receptor is not known. No base quality values were provided; no much bigger clone lies one nucleotide off. The data derive from a study of CD8 T cells in ankylosing spondylitis (dated 2017 in TCRdb). Broadly, across the study: The study set out to find disease-linked TCR variants by profiling T cell receptor beta repertoires in ankylosing spondylitis patients and healthy donors. In total, the full study cohort was made up of some 110 healthy donors and about two dozen ankylosing spondylitis patients. Peripheral blood samples were taken, and synovial fluid was additionally collected from ankylosing spondylitis patients.

Study-wide findings and limitations: According to the report, matched synovial fluid samples from ankylosing spondylitis patients were significantly enriched for the disease-linked clones. Blood from ankylosing spondylitis patients appeared to be characterized by a TCR beta motif made up of several highly homologous amino acid variants. A CD8+ phenotype was shown by the disease-linked clones, which were found at relatively low frequencies in peripheral blood. Some motif variants were previously reported in synovial fluid and blood of reactive arthritis patients, suggesting common disease-initiation mechanisms.

TCRdb shows the sequencer as Illumina HiSeq 2500. TCR beta libraries were prepared by quantitative 5'-RACE with molecular barcodes. As for the original processing: A new computational method, built on a probabilistic model of VDJ rearrangement, was used to identify disease-linked TCR variants. TCRdb reworked the public reads: Q25 trimming with fastp, MiXCR clone assembly, productive beta chains retained. Each entry merges the rows of one CDR3 protein and shows their most common DNA and genes. TCRdb assigned the V and J calls; the authors' analysis was not used. This sample holds fewer than 400,000 distinct CDR3 sequences; 20% to 25% were observed only once. Of the sample, around 16% is held by the ten largest clones. The clonotype was recovered from a male donor with ankylosing spondylitis. Sample: blood, either unsorted or a sorted T cell fraction (not recorded which).

The CDR3 region: CSASGRDRGHEQYF. The nucleotide sequence is TGCAGTGCTAGTGGTCGGGACAGGGGTCACGAGCAGTACTTC. The chain joins TRBV20-1 to TRBJ2-7, with 10 junctional bases fitting TRBD1. Trimming leaves V shorter by 3 bases and J shorter by 5 bases, with the junction holding 7 bases beyond the gene matches. From cysteine to phenylalanine, the CDR3 is 14 amino acids long. Of the read, only the CDR3 DNA is kept; its 42 bases are in frame from base 1. The germline V gene (reference sequence) gives CDR1 as DFQATT and CDR2 as SNEGSKA.